Following are 18 T cell receptor beta chains from one sample sequenced in a study of blood T cell repertoires in COVID-19. Data came from immunoSEQ multiplex PCR; TCRdb stores just in-frame clones and leaves some out. Among 210,000 or so clones listed, around 80% were seen once. The sequencing input was PBMCs or T cells enriched from blood (not recorded which). These receptors came from a man aged 25-40 years with acute COVID-19.

The chain joins TRBV28 to TRBJ1-5; a possible D gene is TRBD1 (5 bases). Germline CDR1 reads MDHEN; CDR2 reads SYDVKM. The CDR3 has 14 residues. Trimming shortened V by 7 bases and J by 5 bases, and 15 bases separated the two germline ends. The CDR3 DNA follows: TGTGCCAGCAAAGATTTCAGGGCGGATCAGCCCCAGCATTTT. Protein: CASKDFRADQPQHF.

The chain recombines TRBV5-5 with TRBJ2-2; D uncertain. Between the trimmed V and J ends, which lost 4 bases and 7 bases, there was a span of 11 bases. The germline CDR1 and CDR2 sequences are SGHKS and YYEKEE (reference sequence). The CDR3 is 13 amino acids. In DNA form, the CDR3 reads TGTGCCAGCAGCCCCCGGCAGGTCGGGGAGCTGTTTTTT. This translates into CASSPRQVGELFF. Full variable domain (missing parts from reference TRBV5-5 and TRBJ2-2): DAGVTQSPTHLIKTRGQQVTLRCSPISGHKSVSWYQQVLGQGPQFIFQYYEKEERGRGNFPDRFSARQFPNYSSELNVNALLLGDSALYLCASSPRQVGELFFGEGSRLTVL.

The chain couples TRBV11-2 to TRBJ1-1; a weak D match, TRBD1 (6 bases). The CDR3 extends over 16 amino acids. With 2 bases removed from V and 4 bases from J, the gap between germline ends came to 17 bases. Germline lookup yields CDR1 SGHAT and CDR2 FQNNGV. CDR3 nucleotide sequence: TGTGCCAGCAGCTTAAGGACAGCCCTTGAACTCACTGAAGCTTTCTTT. As protein: CASSLRTALELTEAFF.

In its sample, this clone was seen a few times. Other DNA sequences of this sample code for an identical CDR3. The chain links TRBV28 to TRBJ1-2; D perhaps matches TRBD1 (5 bases). Germline lookup yields CDR1 MDHEN and CDR2 SYDVKM. The CDR3 runs to 13 residues. The germline V and J ends were trimmed by 5 bases and 0 bases, with 7 bases remaining between them. CDR3 sequence reads: CASSGGANYGYTF. CDR3 in DNA: TGTGCCAGCAGTGGAGGGGCTAACTATGGCTACACCTTC.

In this sample, this clone turned up a few times. The chain links TRBV9 to TRBJ1-6, with a tentative D call TRBD1 (6 bases). Germline assignment: CDR1 SGDLS and CDR2 YYNGEE. This CDR3 region has 14 residues. V was clipped by 2 bases and J by 8 bases, with 11 bases between them. The CDR3 sequence is CASSVTGWDSPLHF. CDR3 DNA sequence: TGTGCCAGCAGCGTTACAGGGTGGGATTCACCCCTCCACTTT.

V and J are TRBV19 and TRBJ1-4, with a possible D match to TRBD1 (5 bases). The V end was cut by 4 bases, the J end by 0 bases, with 15 bases between. The CDR3 extends over 17 amino acids. Germline-derived CDR1 and CDR2 are LNHDA and SQIVND (reference sequence). Here the CDR3 reads CASSNRRGDPTNEKLFF. The CDR3 DNA reads TGTGCCAGTAGTAACAGGAGGGGTGATCCAACTAATGAAAAACTGTTTTTT.

This chain joins TRBV19 and TRBJ1-2; 9 nucleotides agree with TRBD1. CDR1 is LNHDA and CDR2 is SQIVND in the germline V gene (reference sequence). J gave up 4 bases and V 5 bases, and 5 bases lay outside the gene matches. CDR3 length: 14 residues. CDR3 DNA: TGTGCCAGTAGTGCCGGGACAGGGATCTATGGCTACACCTTC. Translating gives CASSAGTGIYGYTF.

The chain recombines TRBV7-2 with TRBJ2-6; no reliable D call. Germline CDR1 reads SGHTA; CDR2 reads FQGNSA. Trimming removed 5 bases at V and 0 bases at J, with 11 bases between. CDR3 size: 16 residues. Here the CDR3 reads CASSPSSSSGANVLTF. CDR3 nucleotide sequence: TGTGCCAGCAGCCCGTCCTCGAGCTCTGGGGCCAACGTCCTGACTTTC. Full variable domain (rest looked up from reference TRBV7-2 and TRBJ2-6): GAGVSQSPSNKVTEKGKDVELRCDPISGHTALYWYRQSLGQGLEFLIYFQGNSAPDKSGLPSDRFSAERTGGSVSTLTIQRTQQEDSAVYLCASSPSSSSGANVLTFGAGSRLTVL.

The genes are TRBV7-9 and TRBJ1-2; 7 bases are shared with TRBD1. V trimming: 3 bases; J trimming: 8 bases; junction bases outside the gene matches: 9. The CDR3 sequence is 14 residues long. Germline values: CDR1 SEHNR, CDR2 FQNEAQ (reference sequence). CDR3 protein: CASSFYRGGEGYTF. DNA for the CDR3: TGTGCCAGCAGCTTCTACAGGGGCGGTGAAGGCTACACCTTC.

The chain is built from TRBV9 and TRBJ2-3; D may be TRBD2 (5 bases). Germline V gene lookup returns CDR1 SGDLS and CDR2 YYNGEE. The CDR3 extends over 18 amino acids. Trimming stripped 0 bases from V and 6 bases from J, with 23 bases between. The CDR3 nucleotides read TGTGCCAGCAGCGTAGCCCAACTAGGGTCTACCCAGGCGGATACGCAGTATTTT. Its translation is CASSVAQLGSTQADTQYF.

This chain connects TRBV4-1 to TRBJ2-7; TRBD2 might be the D (5 bases). The germline gives CDR1 MGHRA, CDR2 YSYEKL. V lost 1 base and J lost 6, with 16 bases in between. The CDR3 runs 15 residues. CDR3 bases: TGCGCCAGCAGCCAAGGACAAGGAGGATTGGGCGAGCAGTACTTC. Translated, it gives CASSQGQGGLGEQYF.

The CDR3 bases are TGTGCCAGCAGCGTATCCGTGACAGATACGCAGTATTTT. This gives the protein CASSVSVTDTQYF. The chain has TRBV9 and TRBJ2-3; D uncertain. CDR3 size: 13 residues. Germline V lookup: CDR1 SGDLS, CDR2 YYNGEE. V lost 1 base to trimming and J lost 3 bases, with 6 bases between them.

This clone has more than one count but fewer than ten. This chain joins TRBV5-6 and TRBJ1-2, with 8 bases fitting TRBD1. CDR3 size: 13 residues. The trim removed 3 bases at V and 7 bases at J, leaving 5 bases unmatched. The germline V gene encodes CDR1 SGHDT and CDR2 YYEEEE. The CDR3 sequence is CASSSQGAGGYTF. DNA of the CDR3: TGTGCCAGCAGCTCTCAGGGGGCAGGTGGCTACACCTTC. Full variable domain (missing parts from reference TRBV5-6 and TRBJ1-2): DAGVTQSPTHLIKTRGQQVTLRCSPKSGHDTVSWYQQALGQGPQFIFQYYEEEERQRGNFPDRFSGHQFPNYSSELNVNALLLGDSALYLCASSSQGAGGYTFGSGTRLTVV.

The chain links TRBV7-9 to TRBJ2-7; 8 bases line up with TRBD2. CDR1 and CDR2 (germline): SEHNR, FQNEAQ (reference sequence). The V segment lost 5 bases and the J segment 5 bases; nucleotides outside the gene matches: 8. The CDR3 runs to 14 residues. The CDR3 sequence: CASSPREGRDEQYF. DNA of the CDR3: TGTGCCAGCAGCCCCCGGGAGGGGCGCGACGAGCAGTACTTC.

This clone appeared once. The V gene is TRBV19, the J gene TRBJ1-2, with unresolved D. Trimming left V 5 bases short and J 4 bases short, with 17 bases between. The CDR3 has 15 residues. Looked up from germline, CDR1 is LNHDA and CDR2 is SQIVND (reference sequence). CDR3 in amino acids: CASSSTPVGSYGYTF. CDR3 sequence (DNA): TGTGCCAGTAGTTCTACACCCGTTGGGAGCTATGGCTACACCTTC.

The rearrangement joins TRBV6-2 or TRBV6-3 to TRBJ1-5; 8 bases are a match to TRBD1. Looked up from germline, CDR1 is MNHEY and CDR2 is SVGEGT. V was pared by 6 bases and J by 0 bases, with 7 bases of the junction left unmatched. The CDR3 totals 16 residues. The CDR3 loop is CASSSDREYSNQPQHF. The CDR3 bases are TGTGCCAGCAGCTCGGACAGGGAGTATAGCAATCAGCCCCAGCATTTT.

The chain is built from TRBV9 and TRBJ1-2, with a tentative D call TRBD1 (5 bases). Trimming took 2 bases from V and 4 from J, leaving 15 bases between them. The CDR3 loop spans 15 amino acids. Germline V gene lookup returns CDR1 SGDLS and CDR2 YYNGEE. The CDR3 loop is CASSVEGSRGYGYTF. The DNA for the CDR3 is TGTGCCAGCAGCGTGGAGGGGTCCCGTGGCTATGGCTACACCTTC.

V gene TRBV15 combines with J gene TRBJ1-5; no reliable D call. From germline, CDR1 is LNHNV and CDR2 YYDKDF (reference sequence). This CDR3 comprises 17 residues. V lost 0 bases to trimming and J lost 0 bases, with 12 bases between them. The CDR3 nucleotides read TGTGCCACCAGCAGAGATCAGGTGGCTTATAGCAATCAGCCCCAGCATTTT. Its protein is CATSRDQVAYSNQPQHF.